These 8 T cell receptor beta chains were all obtained from the same sample, sequenced in a study of shared clonotypes between healthy human individuals. The data were produced by immunoSEQ multiplex PCR, yet TCRdb's version contains in-frame clones alone and is incomplete. The table includes about 2.3 million clones, 85% to 95% detected once. What was sequenced was naive CD4+ T cells from PBMCs. Subset here: CD45RA+ positively selected. The receptors were sampled from a man younger than 35 in good health. Some clones in this sample may be carry-over from other donors' samples.

The rearrangement joins TRBV30 to TRBJ2-6, with 8 bases matching TRBD1. CDR3 size: 19 residues. The V segment lost 2 bases and the J segment 2 bases; nucleotides outside the gene matches: 14. The V gene's germline CDR1 is GTSNPN and CDR2 SVGIG (reference sequence). As DNA, the CDR3 is TGTGCCTGGAGTCCCCGCCCTGGACAGGGCCCTACTGGGGCCAACGTCCTGACTTTC. Its protein is CAWSPRPGQGPTGANVLTF.

The chain employs TRBV2 and TRBJ2-1; D is ambiguous. The V end lost 8 bases, the J end lost 12 bases, and 11 bases lay between the germline ends. Germline assignment: CDR1 SNHLY and CDR2 FYNNEI. The CDR3 runs to 10 residues. CDR3 sequence reads: CASGGTAQFF. The DNA for the CDR3 is TGTGCCAGCGGTGGTACGGCGCAGTTCTTC. The full variable domain, with the rest looked up from reference TRBV2 and TRBJ2-1, is EPEVTQTPSHQVTQMGQEVILRCVPISNHLYFYWYRQILGQKVEFLVSFYNNEISEKSEIFDDQFSVERPDGSNFTLKIRSTKLEDSAMYFCASGGTAQFFGPGTRLTVL.

The chain couples TRBV18 to TRBJ2-1; no firm D call. V lost 0 bases, J lost 7 bases, and 7 bases lay in between. Per the germline V gene, CDR1 is KGHSH and CDR2 is LQKENI. CDR3 size: 13 residues. CDR3 loop: CASSPPGKNEQFF. In DNA, the CDR3 is TGTGCCAGCTCACCACCAGGGAAGAATGAGCAGTTCTTC.

The V and J genes are TRBV7-2 and TRBJ1-1; possible D gene TRBD1, 5 bases. Germline V lookup: CDR1 SGHTA, CDR2 FQGNSA. CDR3 length: 17 amino acids. V lost 1 base to trimming and J lost 0 bases, with 15 bases between them. The CDR3 loop reads CASSLVSSGTVNTEAFF. The CDR3, as DNA: TGTGCCAGCAGCTTAGTCTCCTCAGGGACCGTGAACACTGAAGCTTTCTTT.

The chain has TRBV19 and TRBJ1-1; D ambiguous. V dropped 3 bases and J dropped 3 bases, with 20 bases sitting between them. The germline V gene encodes CDR1 LNHDA and CDR2 SQIVND (reference sequence). This CDR3 region has 17 residues. The CDR3 spells CASSIVRPPRRDTEAFF. CDR3 DNA: TGTGCCAGTAGTATCGTCCGCCCGCCGAGGAGGGACACTGAAGCTTTCTTT. Based on the CDR3 plus reference TRBV19 and TRBJ1-1, the full variable domain is DGGITQSPKYLFRKEGQNVTLSCEQNLNHDAMYWYRQDPGQGLRLIYYSQIVNDFQKGDIAEGYSVSREKKESFPLTVTSAQKNPTAFYLCASSIVRPPRRDTEAFFGQGTRLTVV.

This clone was seen more than once but under ten times. The sample contains more than one DNA sequence encoding this CDR3. The rearrangement joins TRBV29-1 to TRBJ1-1; TRBD1 matches 9 bases. V shed 7 bases and J 5 bases; nucleotides not matched to a gene: 2. Germline V CDR1 and CDR2: SQVTM, ANQGSEA. CDR3 length equals 11 residues. The CDR3, as DNA: TGCAGCGCAGACAGGGGGACTGAAGCTTTCTTT. Encoded protein: CSADRGTEAFF. The whole variable domain, remainder taken from reference TRBV29-1 and TRBJ1-1, is SAVISQKPSRDICQRGTSLTIQCQVDSQVTMMFWYRQQPGQSLTLIATANQGSEATYESGFVIDKFPISRPNLTFSTLTVSNMSPEDSSIYLCSADRGTEAFFGQGTRLTVV.

This chain uses TRBV5-1 with TRBJ2-7; 8 bases are a match to TRBD2. Germline-derived CDR1 and CDR2 are SGHRS and YFSETQ. CDR3 length equals 15 residues. V was pared by 0 bases and J by 5 bases, with 7 bases of the junction left unmatched. The CDR3 coding sequence is TGCGCCAGCAGCTTGGCAACGGGAGGGTACCACGAGCAGTACTTC. Amino acids: CASSLATGGYHEQYF. Full variable domain (remainder filled in from reference TRBV5-1 and TRBJ2-7): KAGVTQTPRYLIKTRGQQVTLSCSPISGHRSVSWYQQTPGQGLQFLFEYFSETQRNKGNFPGRFSGRQFSNSRSEMNVSTLELGDSALYLCASSLATGGYHEQYFGPGTRLTVT.

This chain connects TRBV7-2 to TRBJ2-2; 12 bases match TRBD1. This CDR3 is built from 15 residues. Germline CDR1 SGHTA, CDR2 FQGNSA. V was pared by 3 bases and J by 6 bases, with 2 bases of the junction left unmatched. This CDR3 is CASSFRDRGPGELFF. The CDR3, as DNA: TGTGCCAGCAGCTTCCGGGACAGGGGGCCCGGGGAGCTGTTTTTT.